This T cell receptor beta chain was sequenced for a study of spatial heterogeneity in lung cancer. Study-level results: There were more appearances of ubiquitous expanded tumor TCRs in blood at resection than at follow-up.

This clonotype is medium-sized by share. The target antigen is unknown. The time point here: sample taken at primary tumor resection. Whole RNA came from tumor, nontumor lung or frozen PBMC and was sequenced without being sorted. Samples were donated by 72 untreated early-stage non-small cell lung cancer patients. Trimming cost V 1 base and J 0 bases, with 10 bases left between them. The CDR3 runs 17 residues. The germline gives CDR1 SGHAT, CDR2 FQNNGV. TCRdb reprocessed the 5' RACE reads with MiXCR, giving one entry per CDR3 protein. The sample has tens of thousands of distinct CDR3 sequences, under 6% seen once.

The specimen comprised PBMCs, sampled at surgery. This TCR was recovered from a male donor with early-stage non-small cell lung cancer. The chain combines TRBV11-2 with TRBJ2-6, with D unclear. The CDR3 reads CASSLGRSSSGANVLTF. CDR3 nucleotide sequence: TGTGCCAGCAGCTTAGGCAGGTCGAGCTCTGGGGCCAACGTCCTGACTTTC.